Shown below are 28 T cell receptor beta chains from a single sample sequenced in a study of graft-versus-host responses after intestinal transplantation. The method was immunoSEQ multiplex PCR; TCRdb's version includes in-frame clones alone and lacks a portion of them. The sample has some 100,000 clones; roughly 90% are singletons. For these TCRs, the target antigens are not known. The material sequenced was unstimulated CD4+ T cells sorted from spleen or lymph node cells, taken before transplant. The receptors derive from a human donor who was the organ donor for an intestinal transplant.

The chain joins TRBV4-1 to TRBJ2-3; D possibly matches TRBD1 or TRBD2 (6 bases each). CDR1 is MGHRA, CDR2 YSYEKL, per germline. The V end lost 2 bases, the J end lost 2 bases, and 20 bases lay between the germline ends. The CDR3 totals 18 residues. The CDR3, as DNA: TGCGCCAGCAGCCAACGGGACTTCCGAAACAGGGACACAGATACGCAGTATTTT. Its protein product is CASSQRDFRNRDTDTQYF.

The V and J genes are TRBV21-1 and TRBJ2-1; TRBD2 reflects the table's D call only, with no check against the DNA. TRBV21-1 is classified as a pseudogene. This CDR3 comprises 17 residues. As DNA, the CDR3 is TGTGCCAGCAGCACTTGGACTAGCGGGGGGTACTACAATGAGCAGTTCTTC. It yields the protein CASSTWTSGGYYNEQFF.

The CDR3 DNA is TGTGCTAGTGGTTTGGACAGTTATAGGGAGCAGTTCTTC. This translates into CASGLDSYREQFF. The chain recombines TRBV12-5 with TRBJ2-1; D is uncertain. There are 13 residues in the CDR3. CDR1 and CDR2 from the germline V gene are LGHNT and FRNRAP. Trimming took off 1 base at V and 10 bases at J, with 11 bases between the two ends. The full variable domain, its missing parts supplied by reference TRBV12-5 and TRBJ2-1, is DARVTQTPRHKVTEMGQEVTMRCQPILGHNTVFWYRQTMMQGLELLAYFRNRAPLDDSGMPKDRFSAEMPDATLATLKIQPSEPRDSAVYFCASGLDSYREQFFGPGTRLTVL.

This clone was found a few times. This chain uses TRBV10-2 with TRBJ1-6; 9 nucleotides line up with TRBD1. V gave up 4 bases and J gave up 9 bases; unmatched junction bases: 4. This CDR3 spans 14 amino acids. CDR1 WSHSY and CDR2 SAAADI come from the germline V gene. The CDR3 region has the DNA TGCGCCAGCAGTGGGGACAGGGAAGGTTCACCCCTCCACTTT. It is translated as CASSGDREGSPLHF.

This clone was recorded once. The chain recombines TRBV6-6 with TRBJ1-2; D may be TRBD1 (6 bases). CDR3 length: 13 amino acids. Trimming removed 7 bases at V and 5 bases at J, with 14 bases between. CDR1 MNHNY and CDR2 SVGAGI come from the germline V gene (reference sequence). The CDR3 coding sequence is TGTGCCAGCACAACGGGGGCGCGTTATGGCTACACCTTC. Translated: CASTTGARYGYTF.

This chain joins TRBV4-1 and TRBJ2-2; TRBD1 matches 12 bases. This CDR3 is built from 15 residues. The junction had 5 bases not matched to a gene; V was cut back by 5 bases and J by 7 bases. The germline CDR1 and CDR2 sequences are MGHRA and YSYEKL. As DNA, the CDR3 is TGCGCCAGCAGCTCCGGGACAGGGGGCGACGGGGAGCTGTTTTTT. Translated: CASSSGTGGDGELFF.

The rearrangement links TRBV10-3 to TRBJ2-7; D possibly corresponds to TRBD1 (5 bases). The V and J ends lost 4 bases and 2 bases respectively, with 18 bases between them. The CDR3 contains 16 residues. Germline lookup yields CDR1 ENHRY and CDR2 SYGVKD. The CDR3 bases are TGTGCCATCAGTGCCCAACAGGTGGGGAATGCCTACGAGCAGTACTTC. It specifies CAISAQQVGNAYEQYF.

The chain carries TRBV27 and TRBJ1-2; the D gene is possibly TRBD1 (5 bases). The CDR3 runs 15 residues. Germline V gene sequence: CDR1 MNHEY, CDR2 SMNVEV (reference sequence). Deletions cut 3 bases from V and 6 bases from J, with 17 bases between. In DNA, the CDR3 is TGTGCCAGCAGTTTTGGGGCGGCGGCAGCGAATGGCTACACCTTC. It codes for CASSFGAAAANGYTF.

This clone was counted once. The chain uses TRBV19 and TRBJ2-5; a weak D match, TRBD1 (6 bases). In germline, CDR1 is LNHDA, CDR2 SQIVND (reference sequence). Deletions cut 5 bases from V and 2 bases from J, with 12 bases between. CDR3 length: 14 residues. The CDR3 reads CASSGGRRQETQYF. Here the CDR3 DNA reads TGTGCCAGTAGTGGGGGCAGGAGGCAAGAGACCCAGTACTTC. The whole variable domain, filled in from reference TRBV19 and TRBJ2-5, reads DGGITQSPKYLFRKEGQNVTLSCEQNLNHDAMYWYRQDPGQGLRLIYYSQIVNDFQKGDIAEGYSVSREKKESFPLTVTSAQKNPTAFYLCASSGGRRQETQYFGPGTRLLVL.

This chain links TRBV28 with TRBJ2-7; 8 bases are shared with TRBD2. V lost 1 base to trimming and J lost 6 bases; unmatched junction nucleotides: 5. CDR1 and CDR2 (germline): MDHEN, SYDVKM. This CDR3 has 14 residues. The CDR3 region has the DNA TGTGCCAGCAGTTTATTCGGGGGGGCAGGCGAGCAGTACTTC. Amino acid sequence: CASSLFGGAGEQYF. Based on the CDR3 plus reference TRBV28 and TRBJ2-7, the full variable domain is DVKVTQSSRYLVKRTGEKVFLECVQDMDHENMFWYRQDPGLGLRLIYFSYDVKMKEKGDIPEGYSVSREKKERFSLILESASTNQTSMYLCASSLFGGAGEQYFGPGTRLTVT.

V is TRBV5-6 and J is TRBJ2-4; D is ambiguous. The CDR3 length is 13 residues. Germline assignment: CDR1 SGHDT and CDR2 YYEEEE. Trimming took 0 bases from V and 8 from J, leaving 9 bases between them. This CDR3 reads CASSLGLRDIQYF. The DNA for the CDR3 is TGTGCCAGCAGCTTGGGCCTAAGGGACATTCAGTACTTC.

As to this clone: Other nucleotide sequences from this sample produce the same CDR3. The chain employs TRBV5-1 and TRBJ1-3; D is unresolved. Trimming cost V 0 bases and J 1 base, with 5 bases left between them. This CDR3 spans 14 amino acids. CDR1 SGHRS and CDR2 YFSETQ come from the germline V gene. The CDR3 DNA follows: TGCGCCAGCAGCTTGGGCCATTCTGGAAACACCATATATTTT. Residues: CASSLGHSGNTIYF.

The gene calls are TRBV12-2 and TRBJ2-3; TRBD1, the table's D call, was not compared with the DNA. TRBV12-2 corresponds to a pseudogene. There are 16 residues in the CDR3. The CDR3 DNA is TGTGCAAGTCGCTTAGTCACCAGGGTTTTTCAAGATACGCAGTATTTT. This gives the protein CASRLVTRVFQDTQYF.

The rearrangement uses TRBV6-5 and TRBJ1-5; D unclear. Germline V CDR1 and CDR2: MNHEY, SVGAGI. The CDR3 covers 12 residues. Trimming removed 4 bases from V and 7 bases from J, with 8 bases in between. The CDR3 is CASSSPGQPQHF. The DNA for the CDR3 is TGTGCCAGCAGTTCGCCAGGACAGCCCCAGCATTTT.

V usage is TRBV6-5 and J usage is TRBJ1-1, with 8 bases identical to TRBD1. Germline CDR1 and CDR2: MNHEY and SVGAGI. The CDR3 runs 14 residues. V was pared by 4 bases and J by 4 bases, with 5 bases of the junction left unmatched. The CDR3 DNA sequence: TGTGCCAGCAGTTCCAAACAGGGGGTCACTGAAGCTTTCTTT. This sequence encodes CASSSKQGVTEAFF.

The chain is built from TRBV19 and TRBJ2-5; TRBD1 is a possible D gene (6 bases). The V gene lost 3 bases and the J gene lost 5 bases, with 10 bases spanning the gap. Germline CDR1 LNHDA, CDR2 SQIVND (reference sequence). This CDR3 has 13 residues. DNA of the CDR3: TGTGCCAGTAGTATTTCCAGGGGCGAGACCCAGTACTTC. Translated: CASSISRGETQYF. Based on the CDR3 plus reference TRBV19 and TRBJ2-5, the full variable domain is DGGITQSPKYLFRKEGQNVTLSCEQNLNHDAMYWYRQDPGQGLRLIYYSQIVNDFQKGDIAEGYSVSREKKESFPLTVTSAQKNPTAFYLCASSISRGETQYFGPGTRLLVL.

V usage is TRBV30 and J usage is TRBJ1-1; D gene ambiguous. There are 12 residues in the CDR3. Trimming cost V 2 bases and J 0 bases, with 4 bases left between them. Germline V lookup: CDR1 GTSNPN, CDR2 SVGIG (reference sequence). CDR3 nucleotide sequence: TGTGCCTGGAGTATCGTGAACACTGAAGCTTTCTTT. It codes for CAWSIVNTEAFF.

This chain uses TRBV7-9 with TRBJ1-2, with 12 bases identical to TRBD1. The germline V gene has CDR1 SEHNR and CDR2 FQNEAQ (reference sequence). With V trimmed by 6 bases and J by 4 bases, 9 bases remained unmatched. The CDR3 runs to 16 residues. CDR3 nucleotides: TGTGCCAGCAGTTTTTTTGGGACAGGGGGCAGCTATGGCTACACCTTC. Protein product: CASSFFGTGGSYGYTF.

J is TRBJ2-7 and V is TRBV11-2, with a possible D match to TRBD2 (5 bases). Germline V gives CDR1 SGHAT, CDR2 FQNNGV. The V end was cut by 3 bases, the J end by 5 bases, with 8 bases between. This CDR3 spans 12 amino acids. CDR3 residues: CASSFRGDEQYF. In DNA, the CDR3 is TGTGCCAGCAGCTTTCGGGGAGACGAGCAGTACTTC.

This CDR3 reads CATLTSTSNGYTF. The CDR3 DNA reads TGTGCCACCCTCACCTCGACATCAAATGGCTACACCTTC. This chain links TRBV28 with TRBJ1-2, with no clear D. The ends were cut back, 10 bases at V and 6 bases at J, with 18 bases in the middle. The CDR3 is 13 amino acids. CDR1 and CDR2 from the germline V gene are MDHEN and SYDVKM.

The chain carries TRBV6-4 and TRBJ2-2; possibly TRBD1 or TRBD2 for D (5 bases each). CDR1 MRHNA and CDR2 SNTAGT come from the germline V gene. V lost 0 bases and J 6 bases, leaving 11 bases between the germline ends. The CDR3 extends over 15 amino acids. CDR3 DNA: TGTGCCAGCAGTGACTCGGGGGAAGGACCCGGGGAGCTGTTTTTT. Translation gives CASSDSGEGPGELFF.

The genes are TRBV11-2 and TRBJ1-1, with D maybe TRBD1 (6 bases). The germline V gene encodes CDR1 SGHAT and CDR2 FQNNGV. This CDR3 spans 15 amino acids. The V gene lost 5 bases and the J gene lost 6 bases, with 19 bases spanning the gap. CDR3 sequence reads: CASSPPGRGNAEAFF. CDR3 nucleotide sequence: TGTGCCAGCAGCCCCCCGGGCAGGGGAAACGCTGAAGCTTTCTTT.

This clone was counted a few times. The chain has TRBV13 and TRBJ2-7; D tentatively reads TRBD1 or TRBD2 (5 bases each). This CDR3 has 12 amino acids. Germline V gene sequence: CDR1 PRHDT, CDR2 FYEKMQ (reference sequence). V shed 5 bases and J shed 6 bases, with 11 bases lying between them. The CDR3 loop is CASSIRGSEQYF. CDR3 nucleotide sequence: TGTGCCAGCAGCATCCGGGGCTCCGAGCAGTACTTC.

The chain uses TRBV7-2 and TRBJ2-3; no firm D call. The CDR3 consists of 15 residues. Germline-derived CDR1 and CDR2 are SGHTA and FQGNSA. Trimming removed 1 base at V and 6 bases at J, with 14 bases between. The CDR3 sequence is CASSLVTQMVDTQYF. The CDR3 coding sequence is TGTGCCAGCAGCTTAGTAACCCAAATGGTGGATACGCAGTATTTT.

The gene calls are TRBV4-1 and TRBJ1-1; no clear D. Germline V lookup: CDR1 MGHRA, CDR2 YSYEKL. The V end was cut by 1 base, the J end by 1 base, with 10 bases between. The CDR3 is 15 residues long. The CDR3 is CASSQGTWENTEAFF. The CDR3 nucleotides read TGCGCCAGCAGCCAAGGGACTTGGGAGAACACTGAAGCTTTCTTT.

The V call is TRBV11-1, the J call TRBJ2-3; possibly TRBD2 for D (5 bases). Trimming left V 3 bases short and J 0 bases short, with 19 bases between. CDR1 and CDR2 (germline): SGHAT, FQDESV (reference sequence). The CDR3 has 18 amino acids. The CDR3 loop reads CASSFAASSPGSTDTQYF. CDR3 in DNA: TGTGCCAGCAGCTTCGCCGCTAGCAGTCCGGGGAGCACAGATACGCAGTATTTT.

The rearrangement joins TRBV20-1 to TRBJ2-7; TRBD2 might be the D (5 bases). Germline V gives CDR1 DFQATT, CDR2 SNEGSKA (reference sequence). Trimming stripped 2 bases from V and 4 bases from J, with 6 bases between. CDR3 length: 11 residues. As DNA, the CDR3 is TGCAGTGCTAGACGGGAATACGAGCAGTACTTC. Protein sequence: CSARREYEQYF.

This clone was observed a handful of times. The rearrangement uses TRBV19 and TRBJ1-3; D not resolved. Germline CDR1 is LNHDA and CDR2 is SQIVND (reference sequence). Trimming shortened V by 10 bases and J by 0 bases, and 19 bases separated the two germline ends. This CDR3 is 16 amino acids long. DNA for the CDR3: TGTGCCACTACGGGAGTGGGGTACTTCTCTGGAAACACCATATATTTT. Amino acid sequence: CATTGVGYFSGNTIYF.